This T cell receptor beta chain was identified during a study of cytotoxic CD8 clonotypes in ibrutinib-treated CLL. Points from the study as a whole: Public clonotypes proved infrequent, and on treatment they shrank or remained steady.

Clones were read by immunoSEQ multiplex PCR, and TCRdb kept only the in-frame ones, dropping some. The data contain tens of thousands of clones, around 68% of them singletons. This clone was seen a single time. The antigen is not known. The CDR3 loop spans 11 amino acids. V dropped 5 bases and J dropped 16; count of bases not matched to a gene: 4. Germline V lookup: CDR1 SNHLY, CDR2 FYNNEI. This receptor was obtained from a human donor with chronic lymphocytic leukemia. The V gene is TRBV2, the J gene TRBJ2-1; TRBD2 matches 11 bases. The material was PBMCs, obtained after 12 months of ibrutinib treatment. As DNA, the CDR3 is TGTGCCAGCAGTTTAGCGGGGGGGTCCTTCTTC. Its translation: CASSLAGGSFF.